There are a few counts of the clone carrying this T cell receptor (beta chain). Its antigen is unknown. RNA extraction was followed by reverse transcription into cDNA, which acted as the sequencing template. Produced via immunoSEQ multiplex PCR; TCRdb's table is partial and in-frame only. The top ten hold roughly 21% of the sample, which has about 150,000 clones, around half seen once. This entry is derived from a study of CD8+ T cells in alopecia areata. Looking at the study overall: Treated patients were dosed with oral tofacitinib, taking 5 to 10 mg twice daily. Study outcomes and limitations: Scalp specimens additionally yield sequences from normal skin's resident alphabeta T cells.

PBMCs served as the source from which CD4+ and CD8+ T cells were sorted. Germline V CDR1 and CDR2: LNHDA, SQIVND (reference sequence). The CDR3 has 13 amino acids. The V end lost 4 bases, the J end lost 5 bases, and 11 bases lay between the germline ends. The receptor was isolated from a human donor with alopecia areata. Specimen: CD8+ T cells sorted from blood, collected at week 0. The chain links TRBV19 to TRBJ2-5, with D unresolved. Written as DNA, the CDR3 is TGTGCCAGTAGTACCCTCCCCGGGGAGACCCAGTACTTC. Translating it yields CASSTLPGETQYF.